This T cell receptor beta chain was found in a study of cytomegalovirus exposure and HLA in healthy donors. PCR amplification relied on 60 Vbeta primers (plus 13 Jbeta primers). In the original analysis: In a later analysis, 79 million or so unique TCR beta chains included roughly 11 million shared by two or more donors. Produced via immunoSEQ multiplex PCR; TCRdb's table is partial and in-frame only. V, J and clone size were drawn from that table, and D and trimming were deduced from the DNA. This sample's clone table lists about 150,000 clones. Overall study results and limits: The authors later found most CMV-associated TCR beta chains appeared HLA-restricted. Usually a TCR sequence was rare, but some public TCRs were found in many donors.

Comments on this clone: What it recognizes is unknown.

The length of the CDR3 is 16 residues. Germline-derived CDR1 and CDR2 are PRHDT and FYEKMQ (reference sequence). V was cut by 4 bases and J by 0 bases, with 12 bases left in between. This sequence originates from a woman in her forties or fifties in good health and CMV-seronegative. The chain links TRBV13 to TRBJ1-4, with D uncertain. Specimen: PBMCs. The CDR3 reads CASSSERHTTNEKLFF. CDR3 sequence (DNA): TGTGCCAGCAGCTCGGAACGACACACAACTAATGAAAAACTGTTTTTT.